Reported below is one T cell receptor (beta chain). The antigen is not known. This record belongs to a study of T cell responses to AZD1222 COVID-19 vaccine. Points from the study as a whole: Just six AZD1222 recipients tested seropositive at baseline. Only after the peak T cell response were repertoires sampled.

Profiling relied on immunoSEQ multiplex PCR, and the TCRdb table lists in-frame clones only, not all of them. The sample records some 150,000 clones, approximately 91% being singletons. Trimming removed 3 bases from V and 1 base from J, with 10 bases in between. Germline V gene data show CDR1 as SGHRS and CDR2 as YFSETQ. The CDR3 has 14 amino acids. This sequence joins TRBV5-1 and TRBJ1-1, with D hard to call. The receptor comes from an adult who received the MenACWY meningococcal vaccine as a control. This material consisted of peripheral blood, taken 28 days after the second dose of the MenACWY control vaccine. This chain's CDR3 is CASSWVDENTEAFF. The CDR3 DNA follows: TGCGCCAGCAGCTGGGTGGACGAGAACACTGAAGCTTTCTTT.